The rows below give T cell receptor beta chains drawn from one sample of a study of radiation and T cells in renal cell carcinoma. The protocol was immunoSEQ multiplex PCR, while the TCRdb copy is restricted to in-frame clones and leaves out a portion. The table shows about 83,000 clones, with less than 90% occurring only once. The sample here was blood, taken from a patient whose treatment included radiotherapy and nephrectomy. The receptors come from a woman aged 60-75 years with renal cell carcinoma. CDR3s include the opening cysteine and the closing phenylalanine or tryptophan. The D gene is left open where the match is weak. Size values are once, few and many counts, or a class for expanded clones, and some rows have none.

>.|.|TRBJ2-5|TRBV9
CASSVHLDSQETQYF
TGTGCCAGCAGCGTTCACCTGGACAGCCAAGAGACCCAGTACTTC
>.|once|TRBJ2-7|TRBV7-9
CASSGGEQYF
TGTGCCAGCAGCGGGGGAGAGCAGTACTTC
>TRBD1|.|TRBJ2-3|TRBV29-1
CSTLQGASTDTQYF
TGCAGCACCTTACAGGGGGCTAGCACAGATACGCAGTATTTT
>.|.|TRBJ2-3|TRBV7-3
CASSPRLRGDTQYF
TGTGCCAGCAGCCCCCGACTGCGGGGAGATACGCAGTATTTT
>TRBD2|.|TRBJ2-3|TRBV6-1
CASSEGVGRGASTDTQYF
TGTGCCAGCAGTGAAGGAGTCGGGAGGGGCGCTAGCACAGATACGCAGTATTTT
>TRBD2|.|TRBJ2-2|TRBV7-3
CASTPLGGGTNTGELFF
TGTGCCAGCACCCCCCTTGGGGGAGGGACGAACACCGGGGAGCTGTTTTTT
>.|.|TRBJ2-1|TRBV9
CASSVAAYNEQFF
TGTGCCAGCAGCGTAGCTGCTTACAATGAGCAGTTCTTC
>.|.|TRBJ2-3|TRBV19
CASSKTTGSDTQYF
TGTGCCAGTAGTAAGACTACAGGTTCAGATACGCAGTATTTT
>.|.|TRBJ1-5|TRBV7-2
CASQWADSNQPQHF
TGTGCCAGCCAGTGGGCAGATAGCAATCAGCCCCAGCATTTT
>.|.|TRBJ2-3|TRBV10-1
CASSPSGTDTQYF
TGCGCCAGCAGCCCGAGTGGGACAGATACGCAGTATTTT
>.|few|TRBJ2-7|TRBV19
CASSMNRERYEQYF
TGTGCCAGTAGTATGAACAGGGAGAGGTACGAGCAGTACTTC
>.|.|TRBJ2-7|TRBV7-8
CASGLARGGAYEQYF
TGTGCCAGCGGCTTAGCCCGGGGCGGGGCCTACGAGCAGTACTTC
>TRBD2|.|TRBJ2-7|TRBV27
CASSSLGRSYEQYF
TGTGCCAGCAGTTCACTCGGGAGGTCCTACGAGCAGTACTTC
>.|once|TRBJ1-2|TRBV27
CASSLKQNYGYTF
TGTGCCAGCAGTTTGAAACAGAACTATGGCTACACCTTC
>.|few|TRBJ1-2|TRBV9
CASSAPTGYFYGYTF
TGTGCCAGCAGCGCTCCCACAGGGTACTTCTATGGCTACACCTTC
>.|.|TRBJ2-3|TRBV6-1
CAIRLGNTQYF
TGTGCCATCAGGTTAGGGAATACGCAGTATTTT
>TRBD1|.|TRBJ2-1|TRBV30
CAWSGTENEQFF
TGTGCCTGGAGCGGGACAGAGAATGAGCAGTTCTTC
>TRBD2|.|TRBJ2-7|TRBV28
CASRPGGYEQYF
TGTGCCAGCAGACCGGGAGGCTACGAGCAGTACTTC
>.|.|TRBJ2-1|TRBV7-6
CASSLSLQELYNEQFF
TGTGCCAGCAGCTTATCGCTACAGGAGCTATACAATGAGCAGTTCTTC
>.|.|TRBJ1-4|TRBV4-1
CASSQVPGANEKLFF
TGCGCCAGCAGCCAAGTTCCCGGGGCTAATGAAAAACTGTTTTTT
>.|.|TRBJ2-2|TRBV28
CASSPPDGNTGELFF
TGTGCCAGCAGTCCCCCGGACGGGAACACCGGGGAGCTGTTTTTT
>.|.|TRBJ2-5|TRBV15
CATSRVSGYQETQYF
TGTGCCACCAGCAGAGTATCAGGGTACCAAGAGACCCAGTACTTC
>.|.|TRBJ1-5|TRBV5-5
CASSLGAVNQPQHF
TGTGCCAGCAGCTTGGGGGCTGTTAATCAGCCCCAGCATTTT
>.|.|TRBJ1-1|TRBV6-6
CASSTRAVHAFF
TGTGCCAGCAGTACTAGGGCCGTCCACGCTTTCTTT
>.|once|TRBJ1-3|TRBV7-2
CASSLGVGDGNTIYF
TGTGCCAGCAGCTTAGGGGTTGGTGATGGAAACACCATATATTTT
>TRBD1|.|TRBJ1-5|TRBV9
CASSAQGASNQPQHF
TGTGCCAGCAGCGCGCAGGGGGCAAGCAATCAGCCCCAGCATTTT
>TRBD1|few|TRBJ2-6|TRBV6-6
CASIDRGLGANVLTF
TGTGCCAGCATTGACAGGGGGCTTGGGGCCAACGTCCTGACTTTC
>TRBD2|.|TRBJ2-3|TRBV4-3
CASSHDYGREEWYTDTQYF
TGCGCCAGCAGCCACGACTACGGCCGGGAGGAATGGTATACAGATACGCAGTATTTT
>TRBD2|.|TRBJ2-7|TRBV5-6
CASRAAGTYEQYF
TGTGCCAGCAGGGCAGCGGGGACCTACGAGCAGTACTTC
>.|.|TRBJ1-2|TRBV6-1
CASSADENYGYTF
TGTGCCAGCAGTGCCGACGAAAACTATGGCTACACCTTC
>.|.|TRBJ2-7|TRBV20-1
CSGGLAYEQYF
TGCAGCGGGGGCCTAGCCTACGAGCAGTACTTC
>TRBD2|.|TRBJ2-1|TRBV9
CASSVGGGSYNEQFF
TGTGCCAGCAGCGTCGGCGGGGGATCCTACAATGAGCAGTTCTTC
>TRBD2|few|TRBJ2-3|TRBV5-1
CASSFGRGATDTQYF
TGCGCCAGCAGCTTTGGGCGGGGGGCCACAGATACGCAGTATTTT
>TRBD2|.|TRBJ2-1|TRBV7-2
CASSLRREGPGEQFF
TGTGCCAGCAGCTTACGGCGGGAGGGCCCCGGCGAGCAGTTCTTC
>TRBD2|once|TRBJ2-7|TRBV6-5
CASSPGLAGAYEQYF
TGTGCCAGCAGTCCCGGACTAGCGGGGGCCTACGAGCAGTACTTC
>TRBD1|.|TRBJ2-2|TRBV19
CASSLGHQGDTGELFF
TGTGCCAGTAGCCTCGGACACCAGGGGGACACCGGGGAGCTGTTTTTT
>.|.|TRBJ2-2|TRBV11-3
CASSAGVSGELFF
TGTGCCAGCAGCGCCGGGGTCTCCGGGGAGCTGTTTTTT
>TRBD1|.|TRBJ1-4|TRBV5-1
CASSLDTGDTEKLFF
TGCGCCAGCAGCTTGGACACAGGGGATACTGAAAAACTGTTTTTT
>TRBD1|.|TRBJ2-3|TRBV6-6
CASRNRGLGADTQYF
TGTGCCAGCCGGAACAGGGGGCTTGGGGCAGATACGCAGTATTTT
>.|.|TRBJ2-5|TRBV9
CASSSRLGLETQYF
TGTGCCAGCAGCTCCCGACTAGGATTAGAGACCCAGTACTTC
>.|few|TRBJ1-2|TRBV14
CASSQEVAYGYTF
TGTGCCAGCAGCCAAGAAGTGGCCTATGGCTACACCTTC
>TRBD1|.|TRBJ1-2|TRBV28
CASSVTGSNYGYTF
TGTGCCAGCAGTGTGACAGGGAGTAACTATGGCTACACCTTC